Each of the 32 T cell receptor beta chains below was sequenced from the same sample in a study of CXCR3-negative and CXCR3-positive naive CD8 T cells. Findings of the study overall: CXCR3-positive naive cells had TRB CDR3s that were more hydrophobic than CXCR3-negative naive cells had.

The antigens for these receptors are not known. Each TRB cDNA library was prepared by 5' RACE (with UMI labels). For each CDR3 protein, TCRdb gives one entry from its re-call of the 5' RACE reads, without DNA. The sample totals tens of thousands of distinct CDR3 sequences. The sequenced sample consisted of naive CXCR3+ CD8+ T cells from blood. Sample subset: CD45RO-CCR7+CD27+CD95- naive CD8+ T cells expressing CXCR3 (TNR3+). The receptors shown here come from a human donor in good health. Some clones in this sample may be carry-over from other donors' samples.

The genes are TRBV7-6 and TRBJ2-7; as DNA is missing, the TRBD1 call by TCRdb cannot be tested. This CDR3 comprises 14 residues. Germline V gene sequence: CDR1 SGHVS, CDR2 FNYEAQ. The CDR3 is CASSLGAGAAEQYF.

J is TRBJ2-7 and V is TRBV7-7; TCRdb picks TRBD2, but there is no DNA to check that call. Per germline, CDR1 SSHAT and CDR2 FNYEAQ (reference sequence). CDR3 length equals 13 residues. CDR3 region: CASSPDEGGEQYF.

V gene TRBV13 combines with J gene TRBJ2-7. This CDR3 contains 14 residues. Germline V gene lookup returns CDR1 PRHDT and CDR2 FYEKMQ (reference sequence). This chain's CDR3 is CASSQWGIAYEQYF. Complete variable domain (other parts from reference TRBV13 and TRBJ2-7): AAGVIQSPRHLIKEKRETATLKCYPIPRHDTVYWYQQGPGQDPQFLISFYEKMQSDKGSIPDRFSAQQFSDYHSELNMSSLELGDSALYFCASSQWGIAYEQYFGPGTRLTVT.

The chain uses TRBV27 and TRBJ1-1; TCRdb's D call of TRBD1 is untestable without DNA. Germline V gene sequence: CDR1 MNHEY, CDR2 SMNVEV (reference sequence). The CDR3 has 15 residues. The CDR3 loop is CASSLGRTGGTEAFF.

This chain joins TRBV7-2 and TRBJ2-7; TCRdb lists TRBD2, though no DNA is available to test this call. Germline V gives CDR1 SGHTA, CDR2 FQGNSA. This CDR3 is 15 amino acids long. CDR3 protein: CASSLYGGPSYEQYF.

The chain has TRBV12-3 or TRBV12-4 and TRBJ2-7; TCRdb calls TRBD1, which cannot be checked without DNA. The CDR3 spans 15 residues. The CDR3 reads CASSLRQGRSYEQYF.

This sequence joins TRBV7-3 and TRBJ2-1. The CDR3 is 13 residues long. The germline V gene has CDR1 SGHTA and CDR2 FQGTGA. The chain's CDR3 is CASSLILDDEQFF.

The chain carries TRBV7-9 and TRBJ2-1; TCRdb proposes TRBD2, but this gene call is untestable without DNA. There are 14 residues in the CDR3. The V gene's germline CDR1 is SEHNR and CDR2 FQNEAQ (reference sequence). The CDR3 sequence is CASSPPGLDNEQFF.

The V gene is TRBV7-9, the J gene TRBJ2-7; there is no DNA to check the TCRdb D call of TRBD1. The CDR3 covers 14 residues. Germline assignment: CDR1 SEHNR and CDR2 FQNEAQ (reference sequence). The CDR3 here is CASSLTGTLYEQYF.

The chain links TRBV3-2 to TRBJ2-1; the D call of TRBD1 rests on TCRdb alone, since no DNA is present to check it. TRBV3-2 is recorded as a pseudogene. The CDR3 totals 16 residues. The CDR3 sequence is CASSQEEGHSYNEQFF.

The rearrangement links TRBV12-3 or TRBV12-4 to TRBJ2-1. The CDR3 covers 12 residues. The CDR3 protein is CASSSSDNEQFF.

The chain links TRBV6-2 or TRBV6-3 to TRBJ2-2. CDR3 length: 17 amino acids. Per germline, CDR1 MNHEY and CDR2 SVGEGT. CDR3 protein: CASRPTPSAMNTGELFF.

The chain links TRBV12-3 or TRBV12-4 to TRBJ2-1. The CDR3 totals 13 residues. The CDR3 reads CASSSDPDDEQFF.

The rearrangement links TRBV19 to TRBJ1-5; the D gene TCRdb calls, TRBD1, cannot be checked with no DNA. Per the germline V gene, CDR1 is LNHDA and CDR2 is SQIVND (reference sequence). The CDR3 length is 14 residues. Here the CDR3 reads CASSIVGVNQPQHF.

V and J are TRBV12-3 or TRBV12-4 and TRBJ1-1; the D call from TCRdb, TRBD1, cannot be confirmed without DNA. The CDR3 consists of 12 residues. The CDR3 loop is CASSPDRAEAFF.

The chain is built from TRBV6-5 and TRBJ2-2; the TCRdb D gene call, TRBD1, has no DNA to confirm it. Germline V gene sequence: CDR1 MNHEY, CDR2 SVGAGI. The CDR3 totals 17 residues. This chain's CDR3 is CASSYLGPGVGTGELFF.

This rearrangement joins TRBV29-1 to TRBJ2-4; lacking DNA, the TRBD1 call made by TCRdb goes unchecked. Germline V gene lookup returns CDR1 SQVTM and CDR2 ANQGSEA. The CDR3 length is 12 residues. The chain's CDR3 is CSVEGQGNIQYF.

The V call is TRBV20-1, the J call TRBJ2-3; TCRdb returns TRBD2, unconfirmable since there is no DNA. This CDR3 comprises 14 residues. Germline assignment: CDR1 DFQATT and CDR2 SNEGSKA (reference sequence). The chain's CDR3 is CSASGVTRRDTQYF.

The chain couples TRBV11-1 to TRBJ2-7; TCRdb names TRBD1, which stays unverified in the absence of DNA. CDR1 and CDR2 from the germline V gene are SGHAT and FQDESV (reference sequence). The CDR3 consists of 15 residues. CDR3: CASSFGTGGQDEQYF.

The rearrangement uses TRBV20-1 and TRBJ2-1. CDR1 is DFQATT, CDR2 SNEGSKA, per germline (reference sequence). The CDR3 runs to 11 residues. This CDR3 reads CSAPRGHEQFF.

The V call is TRBV19, the J call TRBJ1-1. This CDR3 has 13 residues. Germline-derived CDR1 and CDR2 are LNHDA and SQIVND (reference sequence). CDR3 amino acids: CASGLYLNTEAFF.

The rearrangement joins TRBV5-8 to TRBJ1-5. In germline, CDR1 is SGHTS, CDR2 YDEGEE. The CDR3 consists of 14 residues. The CDR3 loop is CASSLIGNNQPQHF.

V and J are TRBV7-3 and TRBJ2-2; TCRdb selects TRBD1, and the lack of DNA leaves this call unchecked. From germline, CDR1 is SGHTA and CDR2 FQGTGA. The CDR3 has 13 residues. CDR3: CASSSLGGGELFF.

CDR3 amino acids: CASSPPGGAIAYEQYF. The rearrangement links TRBV14 to TRBJ2-7; TCRdb calls TRBD2, which cannot be checked without DNA. CDR1 and CDR2 from the germline V gene are SGHDN and FVKESK. This CDR3 spans 16 amino acids.

J is TRBJ1-1 and V is TRBV12-3 or TRBV12-4. The CDR3 loop spans 11 amino acids. CDR3 sequence: CASSWVTEAFF.

V gene TRBV9 combines with J gene TRBJ2-6. Germline CDR1 and CDR2: SGDLS and YYNGEE. The CDR3 covers 14 residues. Here the CDR3 reads CASSATSGANVLTF.

The chain joins TRBV5-4 to TRBJ2-2. The germline V gene encodes CDR1 SGHNT and CDR2 YYREEE (reference sequence). The CDR3 extends over 12 amino acids. CDR3 amino acids: CASSPLTGELFF.

The chain recombines TRBV6-2 or TRBV6-3 with TRBJ2-7; lacking DNA, the TRBD2 call made by TCRdb goes unchecked. CDR3 length: 19 amino acids. The germline V gene encodes CDR1 MNHEY and CDR2 SVGEGT. This chain's CDR3 is CASSYQPLGQRVNSYEQYF.

The chain joins TRBV20-1 to TRBJ1-1; no DNA is available, so the TRBD1 call from TCRdb remains unchecked. CDR3 length equals 15 residues. The germline gives CDR1 DFQATT, CDR2 SNEGSKA (reference sequence). CDR3 protein: CSARLVGTANTEAFF.

This chain connects TRBV12-3 or TRBV12-4 to TRBJ1-2. The CDR3 sequence is 13 residues long. CDR3 protein: CASSLIVGNGYTF.

This sequence joins TRBV18 and TRBJ2-1. The germline V gene encodes CDR1 KGHSH and CDR2 LQKENI. This CDR3 is built from 15 residues. The CDR3 loop is CASSPRGGAYNEQFF.

The genes are TRBV29-1 and TRBJ1-3; TCRdb outputs TRBD1, but without DNA this stays unchecked. The CDR3 spans 14 residues. Germline V gene sequence: CDR1 SQVTM, CDR2 ANQGSEA. The CDR3 region is CSVIGTDSGNTIYF.